This TCR beta chain was sequenced during a study of shared clonotypes between healthy human individuals. The study's findings and limits: Rarefaction gave evidence that sorted-subset sequencing remained incomplete despite large depth. Estimated clonotype richness was generally higher in naive than memory subsets. Represented genetic and exposure-history diversity was restricted by having few donors.

Concerning this clone: Its antigen is not known.

Sequencing used immunoSEQ multiplex PCR; TCRdb keeps in-frame clones, though not all of them. The repertoire has about 2 million clones, around 96% of them found once; the top ten carry around 1.2%. The naive CD8 fraction comprised CD45RO-negative cells positively selected for CCR7 and excluded terminally differentiated effector memory CD45RA+ cells. Germline trimming cut 5 bases from V and 7 bases from J; bases unmatched to any gene: 5. Germline V gene data show CDR1 as LNHDA and CDR2 as SQIVND (reference sequence). The CDR3 covers 15 residues. This clonotype originated in a man aged 18 to 29 in good health. Specimen: naive CD8+ T cells sorted from blood. The V call is TRBV19, the J call TRBJ2-1; TRBD2 aligns across 13 bases. CDR3 in amino acids: CASSAGLAGVNEQFF. The DNA of the CDR3 is TGTGCCAGTAGTGCCGGACTAGCGGGAGTAAATGAGCAGTTCTTC.